The sample holds one count of the clone carrying this T cell receptor (beta chain). This CDR3 has 14 amino acids. Germline V lookup: CDR1 SGDLS, CDR2 YYNGEE. Trimming left V 0 bases short and J 4 bases short, with 10 bases between. These data originate in a study of blood T cell repertoires in COVID-19. Across the study: There were acute and convalescent COVID-19 samples, and they came from the United States, Italy and Spain. The cDNA or gDNA used as material had been derived from T cells, B-cell-depleted T cells, or PBMCs.

The data were produced by immunoSEQ multiplex PCR, yet TCRdb's version contains in-frame clones alone and is incomplete. Of some 300,000 clones listed, around 91% are singletons. In assigning cohorts, the study relied on participant-reported clinical history. The chain combines TRBV9 with TRBJ1-2; D call uncertain. This clonotype originated in a woman aged 18-35 years with acute COVID-19. Specimen: PBMCs or T cells enriched from blood (not recorded which). The CDR3: CASSVDRNSYGYTF. The CDR3 DNA follows: TGTGCCAGCAGCGTAGACCGTAACAGCTATGGCTACACCTTC.